This T cell receptor (beta chain) emerged from a study of cytomegalovirus exposure and HLA in healthy donors. About the study: Earlier, 117 million unique TCR beta sequences were recovered from approximately 200 million T cells by an analysis.

Study-wide points: HLA alleles showed associations with 16,951 TCR beta sequences in a later analysis, at a 0.05 false discovery rate. A later analysis reportedly found fewer N-insertions in an Asian-associated ancestry cluster than the approximately 700-donor mean.

PCR employed 60 Vbeta and 13 Jbeta primers. Assay used: immunoSEQ multiplex PCR; TCRdb lists only in-frame clones, some missing. Here the sample spans about 150,000 clones, nearly 10% being singletons. Details on this clone: What it binds is not known.

The receptor comes from a man aged 45-60 years in good health and CMV-seronegative. The material sequenced was PBMCs.

For the CDR3, the DNA is TGTGCCAGCAGTTTAGCACCACATAGCAATCAGCCCCAGCATTTT. Amino acid sequence: CASSLAPHSNQPQHF. The rearrangement links TRBV27 to TRBJ1-5; D remains ambiguous. The CDR3 loop spans 15 amino acids. Trimming cost V 2 bases and J 0 bases, with 8 bases left between them. Germline V CDR1 and CDR2: MNHEY, SMNVEV (reference sequence).